This TCR beta chain was captured in a study of shared clonotypes between healthy human individuals. None of the donors, who were healthy HIV-negative adults, had recently had acute infections or vaccinations. Subsets obtained from CD4+ cells comprised CD45RA+ naive and CD45RA-negative memory cells. Turning to this clone: Antigen unknown.

Sequencing was performed with immunoSEQ multiplex PCR; in TCRdb, only in-frame clones are kept and a portion is missing. The table shows roughly 2.6 million clones, with just over 90% occurring only once. This CDR3 spans 15 amino acids. Germline trimming cut 1 base from V and 5 bases from J; bases unmatched to any gene: 6. From germline, CDR1 is SGHVS and CDR2 FQNEAQ. Study findings and constraints: It was the non-shared clonotypes that had lower generation probabilities than clonotypes shared by all four donors. A handful of donors shared 5% to 5.5% of their naive CD4 clonotypes.

The specimen was naive CD4+ T cells sorted from blood. Described subset: CD45RA+ positively selected. The chain is built from TRBV7-8 and TRBJ2-7, with 9 bases fitting TRBD1. This sequence was found in a man aged 18 to 35 in good health. As DNA, the CDR3 is TGTGCCAGCAGCTTAGTAGGGGACAGGGTTAACGAGCAGTACTTC. Its protein product is CASSLVGDRVNEQYF.